The 28 T cell receptor beta chains reported below all come from one sample, sequenced in a study of T cell responses to AZD1222 COVID-19 vaccine. Assay used: immunoSEQ multiplex PCR; TCRdb lists only in-frame clones, some missing. Of 120,000 or so clones in the sample, over 70% were seen once. The sample here was peripheral blood, taken on day 0 of AZD1222 vaccination. All receptors derive from an adult in good health.

V is TRBV6-2 or TRBV6-3 and J is TRBJ1-3; a possible D gene is TRBD1 (6 bases). The CDR3 contains 15 residues. V lost 6 bases and J 1 base, leaving 13 bases between the germline ends. Germline CDR1 and CDR2: MNHEY and SVGEGT. CDR3 amino acids: CASSSGTSSGNTIYF. CDR3 bases: TGTGCCAGCAGCTCCGGGACATCGTCTGGAAACACCATATATTTT.

This chain joins TRBV5-1 and TRBJ2-3, with D perhaps matching TRBD1 (6 bases). The CDR3 is made up of 16 amino acids. CDR1 and CDR2 from the germline V gene are SGHRS and YFSETQ. Trimming shortened V by 0 bases and J by 6 bases, and 17 bases separated the two germline ends. CDR3 protein: CASSLANVGAWDTQYF. In DNA, the CDR3 is TGCGCCAGCAGCTTGGCCAACGTGGGGGCGTGGGATACGCAGTATTTT.

The chain is built from TRBV3-1 (or the pseudogene TRBV3-2) and TRBJ2-2, with TRBD1 as a possible D gene (6 bases). The CDR3 loop spans 13 amino acids. Trimming took 8 bases from V and 7 from J, leaving 14 bases between them. Germline CDR1 is LGHDT and CDR2 is YNNKEL (reference sequence). The CDR3 DNA follows: TGTGCCAGCTCGACACAGGGTATCGGGGAGCTGTTTTTT. This translates into CASSTQGIGELFF.

J is TRBJ2-3 and V is TRBV11-3; 10 nucleotides match TRBD1. V gave up 5 bases and J gave up 2 bases; unmatched junction bases: 16. Germline assignment: CDR1 SGHNT and CDR2 YENEEA. This CDR3 has 19 amino acids. DNA for the CDR3: TGTGCCAGCAGCCTAAGAGCCGCGGACAGGGGGGGCTTCACAGATACGCAGTATTTT. Its protein is CASSLRAADRGGFTDTQYF.

The chain links TRBV7-9 to TRBJ1-6, with D hard to call. The CDR3 length is 15 residues. CDR1 is SEHNR, CDR2 FQNEAQ, per germline (reference sequence). V dropped 0 bases and J dropped 9 bases, with 12 bases sitting between them. CDR3 loop: CASSLASGIGSPLHF. As DNA, the CDR3 is TGTGCCAGCAGCTTAGCGTCGGGGATCGGTTCACCCCTCCACTTT.

This chain uses TRBV30 with TRBJ2-5; a possible D gene is TRBD1 (5 bases). Trimming took off 0 bases at V and 2 bases at J, with 10 bases between the two ends. Germline CDR1 is GTSNPN and CDR2 is SVGIG (reference sequence). CDR3 length equals 14 residues. The CDR3 here is CAWSVGAPQETQYF. In DNA form, the CDR3 reads TGTGCCTGGAGTGTAGGGGCGCCACAAGAGACCCAGTACTTC.

The V and J genes are TRBV28 and TRBJ1-6, with a possible D match to TRBD1 (6 bases). The length of the CDR3 is 18 residues. V was cut by 2 bases and J by 6 bases, with 20 bases left in between. Germline V gene data show CDR1 as MDHEN and CDR2 as SYDVKM. CDR3 in amino acids: CASSLGTRGLGGNSPLHF. In DNA, the CDR3 is TGTGCCAGCAGTTTAGGGACACGGGGTTTGGGCGGTAATTCACCCCTCCACTTT. Together with reference TRBV28 and TRBJ1-6, the CDR3 gives the full variable domain: DVKVTQSSRYLVKRTGEKVFLECVQDMDHENMFWYRQDPGLGLRLIYFSYDVKMKEKGDIPEGYSVSREKKERFSLILESASTNQTSMYLCASSLGTRGLGGNSPLHFGNGTRLTVT.

This chain connects TRBV28 to TRBJ2-5; 11 bases match TRBD1. Germline CDR1 MDHEN, CDR2 SYDVKM. The CDR3 is 18 amino acids. V shed 1 base, J shed 5 bases, and the junction held 12 bases outside the gene matches. CDR3 DNA: TGTGCCAGCAGTTTATCCCTCCAGGACAGGGGGCGAGAGGAGACCCAGTACTTC. Protein product: CASSLSLQDRGREETQYF.

V is TRBV11-2 and J is TRBJ2-3; D is ambiguous. This CDR3 is 14 amino acids long. Germline assignment: CDR1 SGHAT and CDR2 FQNNGV. The V and J ends lost 3 bases and 2 bases respectively, with 9 bases between them. CDR3 region: CASSFRYLTDTQYF. Written as DNA, the CDR3 is TGTGCCAGCAGCTTTCGCTATCTCACAGATACGCAGTATTTT.

The genes are TRBV5-1 and TRBJ1-5, with D tentatively TRBD1 (6 bases). V was clipped by 3 bases and J by 1 base, with 11 bases between them. Germline CDR1 SGHRS, CDR2 YFSETQ. This CDR3 region has 15 residues. CDR3 region: CASSYHTGSNQPQHF. For the CDR3, the DNA is TGCGCCAGCAGCTATCATACAGGGAGCAATCAGCCCCAGCATTTT.

V gene TRBV5-1 combines with J gene TRBJ1-1; D may be TRBD1 (5 bases). The CDR3 consists of 14 residues. Germline CDR1 SGHRS, CDR2 YFSETQ. Trimming took off 2 bases at V and 1 base at J, with 9 bases between the two ends. As DNA, the CDR3 is TGCGCCAGCAGCTTCGACGGACAGAACACTGAAGCTTTCTTT. Residues: CASSFDGQNTEAFF.

V usage is TRBV7-2 and J usage is TRBJ2-7; TRBD1 matches at 8 bases. Germline assignment: CDR1 SGHTA and CDR2 FQGNSA. V lost 5 bases to trimming and J lost 5 bases; unmatched junction nucleotides: 14. The CDR3 covers 16 residues. This chain's CDR3 is CASSIIWTGKMNEQYF. In DNA, the CDR3 is TGTGCCAGCAGCATCATATGGACAGGGAAGATGAACGAGCAGTACTTC.

This sequence joins TRBV2 and TRBJ2-3; D call uncertain. The CDR3 contains 11 residues. Between the trimmed V and J ends, which lost 5 bases and 0 bases, there was a span of 0 bases. Looked up from germline, CDR1 is SNHLY and CDR2 is FYNNEI. The CDR3 reads CASSSTDTQYF. The CDR3 DNA is TGTGCCAGCAGTAGCACAGATACGCAGTATTTT.

V and J are TRBV14 and TRBJ2-3; D possibly corresponds to TRBD1 (6 bases). The V gene lost 3 bases and the J gene lost 9 bases, with 16 bases spanning the gap. The CDR3 extends over 14 amino acids. Per the germline V gene, CDR1 is SGHDN and CDR2 is FVKESK. The CDR3 DNA reads as TGTGCCAGCAGCCATGGGCAAACAGGGAGCACGCAGTATTTT. Translating gives CASSHGQTGSTQYF.

The rearrangement links TRBV5-1 to TRBJ1-6, with 9 bases matching TRBD1. The CDR3 has 16 residues. The V gene's germline CDR1 is SGHRS and CDR2 YFSETQ. After removal of 3 bases from V and 8 bases from J, the junction contained 9 bases not matched to a gene. The CDR3 protein is CASSSLPGQGDSPLHF. In DNA, the CDR3 is TGCGCCAGCAGCTCGCTACCGGGACAGGGAGATTCACCCCTCCACTTT.

The rearrangement links TRBV7-8 to TRBJ1-5, with no clear D. CDR1 SGHVS and CDR2 FQNEAQ come from the germline V gene. The CDR3 consists of 12 residues. The V end was cut by 5 bases, the J end by 5 bases, with 7 bases between. Here the CDR3 DNA reads TGTGCCAGCAGCCCCCCGTATCAGCCCCAGCATTTT. Protein product: CASSPPYQPQHF.

This clone occurred a few times. The chain employs TRBV4-1 and TRBJ2-1; the match to TRBD2 covers 11 bases. Losses at the gene ends were 0 bases for V and 7 bases for J; bases not matched to a gene: 8. CDR1 is MGHRA and CDR2 is YSYEKL in the germline V gene. The CDR3 covers 17 residues. The CDR3 DNA is TGCGCCAGCAGCCAAGATCGGGAGACTAGCGGGACGAATGAGCAGTTCTTC. Protein product: CASSQDRETSGTNEQFF.

This clone was counted once. V is TRBV6-5 and J is TRBJ1-1, with D perhaps TRBD1 (6 bases). Germline V CDR1 and CDR2: MNHEY, SVGAGI. There are 13 residues in the CDR3. The germline V and J ends were trimmed by 0 bases and 5 bases, with 7 bases remaining between them. The CDR3 nucleotides read TGTGCCAGCAGTTACTCTAGGGGGACTGAAGCTTTCTTT. Amino acid sequence: CASSYSRGTEAFF.

J is TRBJ2-7 and V is TRBV4-1; possibly TRBD2 for D (6 bases). CDR1 and CDR2 (germline): MGHRA, YSYEKL. This CDR3 comprises 13 residues. V was cut by 6 bases and J by 6 bases, with 15 bases left in between. The CDR3 here is CASSSGTYLEQYF. The CDR3 DNA reads TGCGCCAGCAGTTCCGGGACTTATCTCGAGCAGTACTTC.

The chain has TRBV18 and TRBJ1-1; 7 positions agree with TRBD1. Looked up from germline, CDR1 is KGHSH and CDR2 is LQKENI. J was trimmed by 2 bases and V by 7 bases; bases with no gene match: 4. There are 13 residues in the CDR3. CDR3 bases: TGTGCCAGCTTGGGACAGCTCAACACTGAAGCTTTCTTT. Translation: CASLGQLNTEAFF.

V and J are TRBV3-1 (or the pseudogene TRBV3-2) and TRBJ1-1; no clear D gene. The germline V gene encodes CDR1 LGHDT and CDR2 YNNKEL (reference sequence). CDR3 length: 14 residues. V gave up 1 base and J gave up 6 bases, with 12 bases separating them. The CDR3 DNA reads as TGTGCCAGCAGCCAAGTCTATGGAGTCGCTGAAGCTTTCTTT. Translating gives CASSQVYGVAEAFF.

The genes are TRBV6-5 and TRBJ1-3; D is undetermined. Germline lookup yields CDR1 MNHEY and CDR2 SVGAGI. The CDR3 contains 13 residues. Trimming stripped 4 bases from V and 7 bases from J, with 11 bases between. The CDR3 sequence: CASSSGVANTIYF. The CDR3 bases are TGTGCCAGCAGTTCGGGTGTCGCTAACACCATATATTTT.

The J gene is TRBJ1-6, the V gene TRBV27, with D unresolved. Trimming shortened V by 0 bases and J by 14 bases, and 11 bases separated the two germline ends. Germline lookup yields CDR1 MNHEY and CDR2 SMNVEV (reference sequence). The CDR3 runs to 13 residues. The CDR3 sequence: CASSLSEGSTLHF. The CDR3 nucleotides read TGTGCCAGCAGTTTATCAGAGGGTTCCACCCTCCACTTT.

This clone was counted a single time. The V call is TRBV5-1, the J call TRBJ2-7; D is unclear. V lost 1 base and J 6 bases, leaving 11 bases between the germline ends. CDR3 length: 13 amino acids. Germline V lookup: CDR1 SGHRS, CDR2 YFSETQ. The DNA of the CDR3 is TGCGCCAGCAGCTTGAATTATGTGGGCGAGCAGTACTTC. Protein sequence: CASSLNYVGEQYF.

V and J are TRBV3-1 (or the pseudogene TRBV3-2) and TRBJ1-1; the D gene is possibly TRBD1 (5 bases). This CDR3 region has 14 residues. Germline-derived CDR1 and CDR2 are LGHDT and YNNKEL (reference sequence). The ends were cut back, 1 base at V and 4 bases at J, with 10 bases in the middle. CDR3 sequence: CASSQGGWGTEAFF. CDR3 DNA: TGTGCCAGCAGCCAAGGGGGGTGGGGCACTGAAGCTTTCTTT.

In its sample, this clone was seen a few times. The CDR3 reads CASSISEMSYEQYF. The CDR3, as DNA: TGTGCCAGCAGCATTAGCGAAATGTCCTACGAGCAGTACTTC. The chain is built from TRBV11-2 and TRBJ2-7; weak D call: TRBD2 (5 bases). This CDR3 comprises 14 residues. Germline-derived CDR1 and CDR2 are SGHAT and FQNNGV. Trimming stripped 5 bases from V and 1 base from J, with 12 bases between.

V gene TRBV30 combines with J gene TRBJ2-3; TRBD2 agrees at 7 bases. V shed 1 base, J shed 2 bases, and the junction held 6 bases outside the gene matches. The CDR3 spans 15 residues. Germline V gene data show CDR1 as GTSNPN and CDR2 as SVGIG (reference sequence). CDR3 sequence reads: CAWSALAAHTDTQYF. DNA of the CDR3: TGTGCCTGGAGTGCTCTAGCGGCGCACACAGATACGCAGTATTTT.

The chain carries TRBV27 and TRBJ1-6; 9 nucleotides match TRBD1. J was trimmed by 9 bases and V by 8 bases; bases with no gene match: 11. This CDR3 region has 15 residues. Germline V gene lookup returns CDR1 MNHEY and CDR2 SMNVEV (reference sequence). In nucleotides, the CDR3 is TGTGCCAGCCCACCTCCGGGACAGGGTGGTTCACCCCTCCACTTT. Amino acid sequence: CASPPPGQGGSPLHF.